This T cell receptor (beta chain) is from a study of blood T cell repertoires in COVID-19 (dated by TCRdb to about 2020). In the study overall: Samples from collaborators originated in the United States, Italy and Spain and spanned both the acute and convalescent phases of COVID-19. The material from the prospective study consisted of cDNA or gDNA derived from T cells, B-cell-depleted T cells, or PBMCs. Deeply sampled blood TCRbeta repertoires from subjects exposed to, actively infected with, or recovered from COVID-19 were included in the dataset. The repertoires were released in a freely available public database meant as a resource for research on the immune response to SARS-CoV-2. Samples came from the ongoing ImmuneRACE study (first 160 participants) plus 1,254 subjects from 6 global collaborators. A de-identified subject ID, COVID-19 status, age in years and sex were almost always included in the sample metadata. HLA class I and class II types, where available, came from metadata supplied by the sample provider rather than from assay-based typing. The full study reports these points: How much clinical and demographic metadata was included differed by source and by participant, and the metadata was provided uncurated.

On this clone itself: Its specific antigen is unknown. There are no base qualities to consult, and no much larger clone falls within one base.

TCRbeta CDR3 regions were amplified from genomic DNA using the immunoSEQ Assay, a bias-controlled multiplex PCR. The original pipeline was this. Nucleated cell counts per sample were estimated from amplification of reference gene primers within the assay. To quantify the absolute abundance of each unique TCRbeta CDR3 rearrangement, sequence reads were collapsed and filtered. For each sample, productive Simpson clonality was calculated as the square root of Simpson's diversity index across productive rearrangements. Drawn from immuneACCESS, this table holds only the in-frame rearrangements with V and J called that TCRdb kept. Clones are partly lost; checked studies trace under half to an unresolved V gene and leave the rest unexplained. The V and J calls and clone size are taken from that table; D and trimming were inferred from the DNA. The sample profile shows 150,000 to 200,000 clones; approximately 80% of them were found once. The ten largest clones take up around an eighth of the sample.

Participants in the prospective study were enrolled through a virtual design, were aged about 18 to 100 years, and lived in 20 to 30 United States geographic areas. To assign participants to cohorts, the prospective study relied on clinical history that participants themselves reported in a screening survey and a study questionnaire. Exposed participants had been in contact with someone with a PCR-confirmed or clinician-diagnosed COVID-19 case within 2 weeks of study entry. In the prospective study, whole blood, serum and a nasopharyngeal or oropharyngeal swab were collected from each participant by mobile phlebotomists. Over a roughly 2-month period, participants in the prospective study had the option of providing additional blood draws and questionnaires. Prospective study blood samples were shipped either frozen or at room temperature before DNA extraction. The sample comprised PBMCs or T cells enriched from blood (not recorded which). This clonotype originated in a man between 60 and 75 years old who had been exposed to COVID-19.

The bases read TGTGCCACCAGTTCGGAGGTAAGCAATCAGCCCCAGCATTTT. It encodes CATSSEVSNQPQHF. The V and J genes are TRBV24-1 and TRBJ1-5, with the D gene uncertain. The cysteine opens and the phenylalanine closes a CDR3 of 14 amino acids. The entry retains the CDR3 DNA only, 42 bases that are in frame from base 1. Cut back by 6 bases and 1 base, the V and J ends lie 9 bases apart. Looking up the germline V gene yields CDR1 KGHDR and CDR2 SFDVKD.